This T cell receptor beta chain was identified during a study of monozygotic twins with inflammatory bowel disease. Researchers ran eight separate cDNA reactions for each sample. With the 5' RACE reads reprocessed, TCRdb shows one record per CDR3 protein and no DNA. This sample contains 170,000 or so distinct CDR3 sequences. Points from the study as a whole: The co-twins with IBD showed lower TCRbeta diversity (inverse Simpson) than their healthy siblings. Among T cells, the various subtypes were not distinguishable.

This CDR3 contains 13 residues. Germline CDR1 is SGHRS and CDR2 is YFSETQ. Concerning this clonotype: Its antigen is as yet unknown.

The source of this sequence is a human donor with ulcerative colitis or Crohn's disease, or a healthy co-twin of an affected twin (not recorded which). This chain uses TRBV5-1 with TRBJ1-2; TCRdb's D call, TRBD1, is unchecked because there is no DNA. The sequenced material came from blood. This CDR3 is CASSLGTTLGYTF.